A selection of T cell receptor beta chains follows, all from one sample in a study of shared clonotypes between healthy human individuals. Clones were read by immunoSEQ multiplex PCR, and TCRdb kept only the in-frame ones, dropping some. The sample includes around 1,100,000 clones, approximately 80% of them seen just once. The sample taken for sequencing was memory CD4+ T cells from PBMCs. The origin of the receptors is a man in his late teens or twenties in good health. Some clones in this sample may be carry-over from other donors' samples. Both conserved end residues are trimmed from each CDR3. The size of a clone is reported for some rows only, either as once, few or many, or as a class for expanded clones.

V gene	clone size	J gene	CDR3 protein
TRBV2	few	TRBJ1-5	ASSPARGSNQPQH
TRBV30	NA	TRBJ1-1	AWTRGGATEAF
TRBV4-1	NA	TRBJ2-3	ASSQEIPGTSGRPSTDTQY
TRBV5-1	NA	TRBJ2-1	ASSLDTSGSYNEQF
TRBV11-3	NA	TRBJ2-7	ASSLRPRGTYEQY
TRBV28	NA	TRBJ1-3	ASSGVLRGTSGNTIY
TRBV7-2	NA	TRBJ2-7	ASSLVTGGSYEQY
TRBV5-1	NA	TRBJ2-5	ASSPGTGAETQY
TRBV18	once	TRBJ2-2	ASSPQHTGELF
TRBV5-5	NA	TRBJ1-5	ASSTSGRGMFQPQH
TRBV9	once	TRBJ2-2	ASSAGQGYTGELF
TRBV9	NA	TRBJ2-1	ASSPRPRTSGSNEQF
TRBV29-1	once	TRBJ1-2	SVEGGTGIWDGYT
TRBV5-6	NA	TRBJ2-7	ASSLFGRNPYEQY
TRBV7-9	once	TRBJ2-3	ASSPTSGRAGADTQY
TRBV2	NA	TRBJ1-2	ASSEGTAGGYGYT
TRBV5-1	NA	TRBJ2-1	ASSVGQSYNEQF
TRBV6-5	NA	TRBJ2-2	ASSPLGRTGELF
TRBV28	few	TRBJ1-5	ASSFAGKVQPQH
TRBV5-6	once	TRBJ2-1	ASSLPGLAGGYNEQF
TRBV30	NA	TRBJ2-2	AWSRGEFTGELF
TRBV10-3	NA	TRBJ2-1	AISRGIGLAGGDEQF
TRBV28	NA	TRBJ2-1	ASRSPSTYNEQF
TRBV7-3	NA	TRBJ2-3	ASSRLAGSTDTQY
TRBV6-1	few	TRBJ1-1	ASSEGLGFGTEAF
TRBV5-4	NA	TRBJ1-4	ASSDRWGSVEKLF
TRBV10-1	many	TRBJ2-7	ASTPWAISYEQY
TRBV7-2	NA	TRBJ1-5	ASSARQGNQPQH
TRBV30	NA	TRBJ1-2	AWSGGRGYT
TRBV25-1	NA	TRBJ2-7	ASSELAGVRQY
TRBV29-1	few	TRBJ2-5	SVDSGTGGLETQY
TRBV7-4	NA	TRBJ1-2	ASSPALGHYGYT
TRBV9	NA	TRBJ1-2	ASSRGEVGYT
TRBV7-3	NA	TRBJ2-3	ASSSGSGRRDTQY
TRBV29-1	NA	TRBJ2-3	SVVRDRADTQY
TRBV6-1	NA	TRBJ1-4	ASSAPGTNEKLF
TRBV28	NA	TRBJ2-5	ASSSPLQTQY
TRBV7-3	NA	TRBJ2-5	ASSLRQQETQY
TRBV9	NA	TRBJ2-2	ASSAASGSGTGELF
TRBV11-1	once	TRBJ1-1	ASSHDRNTEAF
TRBV19	NA	TRBJ1-2	ASSLRWTGLNYGYT
TRBV5-1	NA	TRBJ2-3	ASSALGFFADTQY
TRBV28	NA	TRBJ1-2	ASSSHPGQGYT
TRBV27	NA	TRBJ2-1	ASSLSPDFYNEQF
TRBV2	NA	TRBJ1-1	ASSALQLNTEAF
TRBV6-1	NA	TRBJ1-4	ASGGRGHSDEKLF
TRBV7-9	NA	TRBJ1-5	ASSQDAGGNQPQH
TRBV5-6	NA	TRBJ1-2	ASSLNRVTKHYGYT
TRBV5-8	NA	TRBJ1-5	ASSPPGANNQPQH
TRBV5-1	few	TRBJ2-7	ASSTLASYEQY
TRBV5-4	NA	TRBJ2-1	ASSLGQRDSNEQF
TRBV6-7	few	TRBJ2-5	ASSQPSFTGPQY
TRBV28	NA	TRBJ2-2	ASSPQGRGTGELF
TRBV4-2	NA	TRBJ2-3	ASSLIWGRDLGTDTQY
TRBV7-9	NA	TRBJ2-3	ASSSWREYSTDTQY